This is a list of T cell receptor beta chains from one sample in a study of cytomegalovirus exposure and HLA in healthy donors. The table came from immunoSEQ multiplex PCR; TCRdb's copy has only in-frame clones and leaves some out. Among over 80,000 clones listed, approximately 80% were seen once. Sequencing was carried out using PBMCs. These receptors came from a woman aged 40 to 49 in good health and CMV-seronegative. CDR3s include the opening cysteine and the closing phenylalanine or tryptophan. The D gene is left open where the match is weak. Rows may omit the clone size; those that give it use once, few, many or a size class.

len: 15; d_gene: TRBD2; v_gene: TRBV28; abundance: few; j_gene: TRBJ2-1; CDR3aa: CASRSSGRGYNEQFF; CDR3nt: TGTGCCAGCAGGTCCAGCGGGAGAGGCTACAATGAGCAGTTCTTC
len: 16; d_gene: NA; v_gene: TRBV5-5; abundance: NA; j_gene: TRBJ1-1; CDR3aa: CASSLRQTGVYTEAFF; CDR3nt: TGTGCCAGCAGCTTGCGCCAGACAGGCGTCTACACTGAAGCTTTCTTT
len: 17; d_gene: TRBD2; v_gene: TRBV5-4; abundance: NA; j_gene: TRBJ2-7; CDR3aa: CASRSRGTSGAFREQYF; CDR3nt: TGTGCCAGCAGGTCGAGGGGGACTAGCGGGGCCTTTCGGGAGCAGTACTTC
len: 12; d_gene: NA; v_gene: TRBV10-3; abundance: NA; j_gene: TRBJ2-1; CDR3aa: CAIHSGYNEQFF; CDR3nt: TGTGCCATCCATAGCGGTTACAATGAGCAGTTCTTC
len: 10; d_gene: NA; v_gene: TRBV20-1; abundance: NA; j_gene: TRBJ2-7; CDR3aa: CSVSDIEQYF; CDR3nt: TGCAGTGTCTCGGACATCGAGCAGTACTTC
len: 15; d_gene: NA; v_gene: TRBV19; abundance: NA; j_gene: TRBJ1-5; CDR3aa: CASSMGGDSNQPQHF; CDR3nt: TGTGCCAGTAGTATGGGGGGGGATAGCAATCAGCCCCAGCATTTT
len: 11; d_gene: NA; v_gene: TRBV27; abundance: NA; j_gene: TRBJ2-7; CDR3aa: CASSQSYEQYF; CDR3nt: TGTGCCAGCAGTCAATCCTACGAGCAGTACTTC
len: 12; d_gene: NA; v_gene: TRBV30; abundance: NA; j_gene: TRBJ2-3; CDR3aa: CAWSLLADTQYF; CDR3nt: TGTGCCTGGAGTCTCCTCGCAGATACGCAGTATTTT
len: 14; d_gene: NA; v_gene: TRBV9; abundance: NA; j_gene: TRBJ2-1; CDR3aa: CASSVDEGYNEQFF; CDR3nt: TGTGCCAGCAGCGTAGATGAGGGATACAATGAGCAGTTCTTC
len: 14; d_gene: NA; v_gene: TRBV5-4; abundance: NA; j_gene: TRBJ1-2; CDR3aa: CASSLGRGDYGYTF; CDR3nt: TGTGCCAGCAGCTTAGGGAGGGGAGACTATGGCTACACCTTC
len: 14; d_gene: NA; v_gene: TRBV18; abundance: NA; j_gene: TRBJ2-3; CDR3aa: CASSLSGGTDTQYF; CDR3nt: TGTGCCAGCTCACTTAGCGGAGGCACAGATACGCAGTATTTT
len: 16; d_gene: TRBD2; v_gene: TRBV7-3; abundance: NA; j_gene: TRBJ2-6; CDR3aa: CASSLTAGSGANVLTF; CDR3nt: TGTGCCAGCAGCTTAACAGCGGGGTCTGGGGCCAACGTCCTGACTTTC
len: 16; d_gene: NA; v_gene: TRBV5-1; abundance: NA; j_gene: TRBJ2-7; CDR3aa: CASSLASRQPAYEQYF; CDR3nt: TGCGCCAGCAGCTTGGCCAGCCGACAGCCGGCCTACGAGCAGTACTTC
len: 15; d_gene: NA; v_gene: TRBV19; abundance: NA; j_gene: TRBJ1-4; CDR3aa: CASSIEGGRGEKLFF; CDR3nt: TGTGCCAGTAGTATAGAAGGCGGACGGGGTGAAAAACTGTTTTTT
len: 13; d_gene: NA; v_gene: TRBV7-9; abundance: NA; j_gene: TRBJ2-3; CDR3aa: CASSRDGGDTQYF; CDR3nt: TGTGCCAGCAGCCGGGACGGAGGGGATACGCAGTATTTT
len: 16; d_gene: TRBD2; v_gene: TRBV19; abundance: NA; j_gene: TRBJ2-5; CDR3aa: CASSKGTSVSQETQYF; CDR3nt: TGTGCCAGTAGTAAAGGGACTAGCGTATCGCAAGAGACCCAGTACTTC
len: 15; d_gene: NA; v_gene: TRBV4-2; abundance: NA; j_gene: TRBJ1-1; CDR3aa: CASSQDWQMNTEAFF; CDR3nt: TGTGCCAGCAGCCAAGATTGGCAGATGAACACTGAAGCTTTCTTT
len: 14; d_gene: NA; v_gene: TRBV19; abundance: NA; j_gene: TRBJ2-2; CDR3aa: CASSKTGNTGELFF; CDR3nt: TGTGCCAGTAGTAAGACAGGGAACACCGGGGAGCTGTTTTTT
len: 13; d_gene: NA; v_gene: TRBV28; abundance: NA; j_gene: TRBJ2-1; CDR3aa: CASSLGRINEQFF; CDR3nt: TGTGCCAGCAGTTTAGGTAGAATAAATGAGCAGTTCTTC
len: 19; d_gene: TRBD2; v_gene: TRBV9; abundance: NA; j_gene: TRBJ2-7; CDR3aa: CASSADLGSLTSGSFEQYF; CDR3nt: TGTGCCAGCAGCGCGGACTTAGGGTCCTTGACTAGCGGGAGCTTCGAGCAGTACTTC
len: 13; d_gene: NA; v_gene: TRBV5-1; abundance: once; j_gene: TRBJ2-3; CDR3aa: CASSSQPTDTQYF; CDR3nt: TGCGCCAGCAGCAGCCAACCCACAGATACGCAGTATTTT
len: 11; d_gene: NA; v_gene: TRBV19; abundance: NA; j_gene: TRBJ1-1; CDR3aa: CASSRTGEAFF; CDR3nt: TGTGCCAGTAGTCGGACTGGCGAAGCTTTCTTT
len: 15; d_gene: TRBD1; v_gene: TRBV11-3; abundance: NA; j_gene: TRBJ2-1; CDR3aa: CASSATSQGSNEQFF; CDR3nt: TGTGCCAGCAGCGCCACCTCACAGGGGTCCAATGAGCAGTTCTTC
len: 13; d_gene: TRBD1; v_gene: TRBV6-6; abundance: few; j_gene: TRBJ2-7; CDR3aa: CASSYGTGVEQYF; CDR3nt: TGTGCCAGCAGTTACGGGACAGGGGTAGAGCAGTACTTC